This T cell receptor beta chain derives from a study of read filtering for tumor transcriptome and immune sequencing. Whole-study context: Revised staging placed eight or nine patients in R-ISS I, about 17 in II, 7 in III. Transcriptome libraries were built from DNase-treated RNA. Whole-study results and caveats: IR-seq captured clonotypes deeper and more reliably than RNA-seq. The sorted CD138-negative fraction was a mixed bone marrow immune population, not purified T cells.

Turning to this clonotype: What it recognizes is unknown. This clone may be a read error of a much larger clone one base away.

V was pared by 7 bases and J by 5 bases, with 15 bases between. CDR3 length: 14 amino acids. From germline, CDR1 is SGHTA and CDR2 FQGTGA. This library used roughly 370 ng RNA and molecular barcoded adaptors spanning alpha/delta and beta/gamma chains. MiXCR, run by TCRdb on the reads, gives a single entry per CDR3 protein. This table holds nearly 60,000 distinct CDR3 sequences, roughly an eighth found once. The receptor was derived from a donor at least 40 years old with multiple myeloma. The J gene is TRBJ1-5, the V gene TRBV7-3; D remains unclear. Sequencing input: a population of CD138-negative cells sorted from bone marrow. The chain's CDR3 is CASTPRARDQPQHF. As DNA, the CDR3 is TGTGCCAGCACCCCGAGGGCGAGGGATCAGCCCCAGCATTTT.